Below are 30 T cell receptor beta chains sequenced from a single sample in a study of CD8+CD57+ T cells in acquired aplastic anemia. The study profiled TCR beta VDJ and CDR3 using genomic DNA as template. TCRdb fed the reads into MiXCR, producing one record per CDR3 protein. The table has under 40,000 distinct CDR3 sequences, 65% to 80% seen once. The material sequenced was sorted CD4+, CD8+, or CD8+CD57+ T cells (not recorded which) from PBMCs. The receptors derive from a human donor in good health, serving as a control.

The chain combines TRBV20-1 with TRBJ2-1, with D maybe TRBD2 (6 bases). Germline V CDR1 and CDR2: DFQATT, SNEGSKA (reference sequence). The V gene lost 1 base and the J gene lost 1 base, with 11 bases spanning the gap. The length of the CDR3 is 15 residues. The CDR3 nucleotides are TGCAGTGCTAGAGGGGGGGACCCGTCCTACAATGAGCAGTTCTTC. It yields the protein CSARGGDPSYNEQFF.

The V call is TRBV15, the J call TRBJ2-7, with D possibly TRBD2 on 5 matching bases. CDR3 length: 13 residues. The V and J ends lost 4 bases and 5 bases respectively, with 12 bases between them. CDR1 is LNHNV, CDR2 YYDKDF, per germline (reference sequence). The CDR3 region has the DNA TGTGCCACCAGCATTCGGGGAGCACACGAGCAGTACTTC. Translated: CATSIRGAHEQYF.

This chain links TRBV12-3 or TRBV12-4 with TRBJ2-3; D remains ambiguous. Trimming removed 7 bases from V and 2 bases from J, with 7 bases in between. The CDR3 spans 12 residues. The CDR3 DNA sequence: TGTGCCAGCACCCCAAACACAGATACGCAGTATTTT. Its protein product is CASTPNTDTQYF.

The chain recombines TRBV25-1 with TRBJ2-7; no reliable D call. The V gene's germline CDR1 is MGHDK and CDR2 SYGVNS. This CDR3 has 14 residues. Trimming left V 1 base short and J 0 bases short, with 7 bases between. The CDR3 DNA reads as TGTGCCAGCAGTGAATTGGGGAACTCCTACGAGCAGTACTTC. Residues: CASSELGNSYEQYF.

The rearrangement uses TRBV7-9 and TRBJ1-5; weak D call: TRBD1 (6 bases). CDR1 is SEHNR and CDR2 is FQNEAQ in the germline V gene (reference sequence). V lost 5 bases and J 4 bases, leaving 15 bases between the germline ends. The CDR3 consists of 15 residues. CDR3 region: CASSQDGQRNQPQHF. The DNA for the CDR3 is TGTGCCAGCAGCCAAGATGGACAGAGGAATCAGCCCCAGCATTTT.

The chain carries TRBV2 and TRBJ2-7; TRBD1 agrees at 10 bases. The CDR3 runs 18 residues. Germline V CDR1 and CDR2: SNHLY, FYNNEI. V gave up 11 bases and J gave up 2 bases; unmatched junction bases: 21. The CDR3 nucleotides read TGTGCCGCCTCCAACCCGGGACAGGGGAAAAGAACACCCTACGAGCAGTACTTC. The encoded protein is CAASNPGQGKRTPYEQYF. The variable domain in full, completed from reference TRBV2 and TRBJ2-7, reads EPEVTQTPSHQVTQMGQEVILRCVPISNHLYFYWYRQILGQKVEFLVSFYNNEISEKSEIFDDQFSVERPDGSNFTLKIRSTKLEDSAMYFCAASNPGQGKRTPYEQYFGPGTRLTVT.

The gene calls are TRBV15 and TRBJ1-5; unclear D gene. V dropped 0 bases and J dropped 3 bases, with 9 bases sitting between them. The germline CDR1 and CDR2 sequences are LNHNV and YYDKDF (reference sequence). This CDR3 has 15 residues. The CDR3 DNA reads as TGTGCCACCAGCAGAGATTTAGTTTCCAATCAGCCCCAGCATTTT. It encodes CATSRDLVSNQPQHF.

This clonotype was recorded once. The chain links TRBV20-1 to TRBJ2-1; TRBD2 is a possible D gene (7 bases). CDR3 length: 11 amino acids. Trimming removed 2 bases at V and 9 bases at J, with 8 bases between. Germline CDR1 DFQATT, CDR2 SNEGSKA (reference sequence). CDR3 region: CSARRGGEQFF. CDR3 sequence (DNA): TGCAGTGCTAGAAGGGGGGGTGAGCAGTTCTTC.

The CDR3, as DNA: TGTGCCAGCAGTGGGTATCAGGGAACAGATACGCAGTATTTT. Protein sequence: CASSGYQGTDTQYF. The V and J genes are TRBV25-1 and TRBJ2-3; TRBD1 might be the D (5 bases). The CDR3 runs to 14 residues. In germline, CDR1 is MGHDK, CDR2 SYGVNS. V gave up 4 bases and J gave up 3 bases, with 11 bases separating them.

The chain has TRBV7-3 and TRBJ2-7; D might be TRBD1 or TRBD2, each matching 5 bases. V lost 5 bases and J lost 5, with 16 bases in between. The CDR3 has 14 residues. Germline V gene data show CDR1 as SGHTA and CDR2 as FQGTGA. The CDR3 bases are TGTGCCAGCAGCCTTACCGGGACGGGGCACGAGCAGTACTTC. Translation: CASSLTGTGHEQYF.

The chain couples TRBV10-2 to TRBJ1-2, with D possibly matching TRBD1 (5 bases). The V end lost 3 bases, the J end lost 5 bases, and 16 bases lay between the germline ends. CDR1 and CDR2 (germline): WSHSY, SAAADI. This CDR3 region has 15 residues. The CDR3 sequence is CASSDSLGRSYGYTF. As DNA, the CDR3 is TGCGCCAGCAGTGATTCGCTGGGGCGGTCTTATGGCTACACCTTC.

The chain carries TRBV29-1 and TRBJ2-3; D gene unclear. V dropped 4 bases and J dropped 4 bases, with 9 bases sitting between them. Per the germline V gene, CDR1 is SQVTM and CDR2 is ANQGSEA. This CDR3 has 12 amino acids. CDR3 protein: CSVGVLADTQYF. The DNA for the CDR3 is TGCAGCGTTGGAGTCTTGGCAGATACGCAGTATTTT.

The J gene is TRBJ1-2, the V gene TRBV10-1; the D gene is possibly TRBD1 (6 bases). This CDR3 spans 15 amino acids. Germline assignment: CDR1 WNHNN and CDR2 SYGVQD (reference sequence). Trimming left V 6 bases short and J 3 bases short, with 17 bases between. The CDR3 DNA is TGCGCCAGCAGCGCGACGGGGGGCGCAGACTATGGCTACACCTTC. This encodes CASSATGGADYGYTF.

This clonotype was found a few times. The V call is TRBV4-1, the J call TRBJ1-6; 8 bases are shared with TRBD1. V shed 4 bases and J 9 bases; nucleotides not matched to a gene: 11. This CDR3 comprises 16 residues. Germline CDR1 reads MGHRA; CDR2 reads YSYEKL. The CDR3 here is CASSPSASDRASPLHF. CDR3 in DNA: TGCGCCAGCAGCCCATCAGCTTCGGACAGGGCTTCACCCCTCCACTTT.

The chain recombines TRBV7-8 with TRBJ2-7; D is ambiguous. The CDR3 loop spans 11 amino acids. The germline CDR1 and CDR2 sequences are SGHVS and FQNEAQ. Trimming removed 4 bases from V and 3 bases from J, with 4 bases in between. The CDR3 sequence is CASSSRYEQYF. CDR3 bases: TGTGCCAGCAGCTCCCGCTACGAGCAGTACTTC.

This clonotype appeared a single time. The CDR3 sequence is CASSDFHRDTEAFF. The CDR3 DNA reads as TGTGCCAGCAGTGATTTCCACCGGGACACTGAAGCTTTCTTT. The chain combines TRBV25-1 with TRBJ1-1; D is unclear. The ends were cut back, 3 bases at V and 3 bases at J, with 11 bases in the middle. The length of the CDR3 is 14 residues. Germline V CDR1 and CDR2: MGHDK, SYGVNS.

The chain links TRBV10-2 to TRBJ1-6, with D possibly matching TRBD1 (6 bases). Trimming took off 4 bases at V and 7 bases at J, with 8 bases between the two ends. The CDR3 runs 13 residues. Germline V lookup: CDR1 WSHSY, CDR2 SAAADI. CDR3 in amino acids: CASSAGDNSPLHF. DNA of the CDR3: TGCGCCAGCAGTGCAGGGGACAATTCACCCCTCCACTTT.

The chain combines TRBV20-1 with TRBJ1-2; 9 nucleotides line up with TRBD1. The germline V gene encodes CDR1 DFQATT and CDR2 SNEGSKA (reference sequence). This CDR3 has 15 residues. Trimming cost V 5 bases and J 4 bases; bases outside gene matches: 11. In DNA, the CDR3 is TGCAGTGCTCCCCCCGGACAGGGGCACCGCTATGGCTACACCTTC. Translated: CSAPPGQGHRYGYTF.

V gene TRBV24-1 combines with J gene TRBJ2-1; 8 bases align to TRBD1. This CDR3 has 14 residues. Trimming removed 4 bases from V and 4 bases from J; junction bases left unmatched: 2. The germline gives CDR1 KGHDR, CDR2 SFDVKD. The CDR3: CATSDRTGYNEQFF. The CDR3 region has the DNA TGTGCCACCAGTGACCGGACAGGGTACAATGAGCAGTTCTTC.

The chain carries TRBV6-5 and TRBJ1-5; no reliable D call. The CDR3 has 14 amino acids. The ends were cut back, 2 bases at V and 2 bases at J, with 7 bases in the middle. CDR1 and CDR2 (germline): MNHEY, SVGAGI. The CDR3: CASSYRVGNQPQHF. CDR3 DNA sequence: TGTGCCAGCAGTTACAGGGTGGGCAATCAGCCCCAGCATTTT.

The V and J genes are TRBV29-1 and TRBJ2-7, with TRBD1 matching 8 bases. This CDR3 is built from 13 residues. Germline loops: CDR1 SQVTM, CDR2 ANQGSEA. V shed 7 bases, J shed 5 bases, and the junction held 10 bases outside the gene matches. Written as DNA, the CDR3 is TGCAGCGCCAGGACAGGGTTAAAAAACGAGCAGTACTTC. This translates into CSARTGLKNEQYF.

V is TRBV10-3 and J is TRBJ2-6; 9 bases agree with TRBD1. The V gene end was trimmed by 10 bases and the J gene end by 3 bases; junction bases not matched to a gene: 10. The V gene's germline CDR1 is ENHRY and CDR2 SYGVKD. The CDR3 consists of 16 residues. CDR3: CATSGQGSGGANVLTF. CDR3 bases: TGTGCCACATCGGGACAGGGATCTGGTGGGGCCAACGTCCTGACTTTC.

J is TRBJ1-3 and V is TRBV10-3; a weak D match, TRBD1 (6 bases). The germline CDR1 and CDR2 sequences are ENHRY and SYGVKD. The CDR3 is 15 amino acids. Deletions cut 0 bases from V and 2 bases from J, with 8 bases between. CDR3 region: CAISESGGPGNTIYF. The CDR3 DNA reads TGTGCCATCAGTGAGTCGGGGGGCCCTGGAAACACCATATATTTT.

The V call is TRBV5-1, the J call TRBJ2-3; unclear D gene. The CDR3 sequence is 13 residues long. Germline V lookup: CDR1 SGHRS, CDR2 YFSETQ. Trimming shortened V by 3 bases and J by 2 bases, and 7 bases separated the two germline ends. This CDR3 reads CASSYTPTDTQYF. The CDR3 DNA sequence: TGCGCCAGCAGCTATACCCCCACAGATACGCAGTATTTT.

As to this clonotype: One end of the junction does not line up with germline, which may come from a read error. The chain uses TRBV30 and TRBJ2-1; D not certain. The CDR3 runs to 13 residues. The germline gives CDR1 GTSNPN, CDR2 SVGIG (reference sequence). The DNA of the CDR3 is TGTGCCTGGGGTGTACTCGAAACCAATGAGCAGCTCTTC. Protein product: CAWGVLETNEQLF.

Only one count was recorded for this clonotype. The chain links TRBV25-1 to TRBJ1-4; D not resolved. This CDR3 region has 13 residues. CDR1 and CDR2 from the germline V gene are MGHDK and SYGVNS. Trimming pared 3 bases from V and 8 bases from J, leaving 10 bases between. The CDR3 DNA sequence: TGTGCCAGCAGTGAGCCGGGTCGGGAAAAACTGTTTTTT. This codes for CASSEPGREKLFF.

V is TRBV9 and J is TRBJ1-6, with D possibly being TRBD1 (6 bases). Germline V lookup: CDR1 SGDLS, CDR2 YYNGEE. This CDR3 region has 16 residues. Deletions cut 3 bases from V and 6 bases from J, with 16 bases between. The CDR3 region has the DNA TGTGCCAGCAGCGGAACCGGGACACTGACTAATTCACCCCTCCACTTT. Its protein is CASSGTGTLTNSPLHF.

The sample holds one count of this clonotype. The chain combines TRBV20-1 with TRBJ1-2; possibly TRBD1 for D (6 bases). The germline gives CDR1 DFQATT, CDR2 SNEGSKA (reference sequence). Trimming took 8 bases from V and 3 from J, leaving 19 bases between them. The CDR3 extends over 14 amino acids. The CDR3 DNA sequence: TGCAGTTCCATTACCAGCAGGGGAGACTATGGCTACACCTTC. Its translation: CSSITSRGDYGYTF.

The rearrangement joins TRBV20-1 to TRBJ2-7; D gene ambiguous. The CDR3 contains 13 residues. The germline V and J ends were trimmed by 0 bases and 0 bases, with 6 bases remaining between them. The germline gives CDR1 DFQATT, CDR2 SNEGSKA (reference sequence). The CDR3 region is CSARERFSYEQYF. The CDR3 nucleotides are TGCAGTGCTAGAGAGCGTTTCTCCTACGAGCAGTACTTC.

This rearrangement joins TRBV11-2 to TRBJ2-7; TRBD2 matches 15 bases. The CDR3 is 16 residues long. Per germline, CDR1 SGHAT and CDR2 FQNNGV. Unmatched junction bases numbered 6, after V lost 9 bases and J lost 0 bases. The CDR3 spells CASRGLAGGLSYEQYF. The CDR3 nucleotides read TGTGCCAGTAGGGGACTAGCGGGGGGTCTCTCCTACGAGCAGTACTTC.